What follows describes a single TCR beta chain. Its specificity is not known. The PCR ran on 60 Vbeta and 13 Jbeta primers. In the original analysis: Around 11 million shared chains were among the roughly 80 million unique TCR beta chains that a later analysis counted. Clones were sequenced by immunoSEQ multiplex PCR, and TCRdb holds only the in-frame ones, with some missing. The V and J calls and the clone size are those of that table, but D and trimming were determined from the DNA. Of roughly 120,000 clones detected, 70% to 80% appear once; the ten largest clones hold roughly 3.5%. The CDR3 totals 16 residues. Germline CDR1 is LNHNV and CDR2 is YYDKDF (reference sequence). Trimming cost V 2 bases and J 10 bases; bases outside gene matches: 10. This sample is drawn from a study of cytomegalovirus exposure and HLA in healthy donors. Overall study findings and caveats: Serostatus for CMV was the only available immune exposure information. The study labeled 180 or so TCR beta chains cytomegalovirus-associated.

The chain joins TRBV15 to TRBJ1-6; 8 nucleotides match TRBD1. Sequencing was performed on PBMCs. This TCR derives from a man aged 40-49 years in good health and CMV-seronegative. The CDR3 DNA is TGTGCCACCAGCAGAAGACCGGACAGGGTGAGATCACCCCTCCACTTT. It is translated as CATSRRPDRVRSPLHF.